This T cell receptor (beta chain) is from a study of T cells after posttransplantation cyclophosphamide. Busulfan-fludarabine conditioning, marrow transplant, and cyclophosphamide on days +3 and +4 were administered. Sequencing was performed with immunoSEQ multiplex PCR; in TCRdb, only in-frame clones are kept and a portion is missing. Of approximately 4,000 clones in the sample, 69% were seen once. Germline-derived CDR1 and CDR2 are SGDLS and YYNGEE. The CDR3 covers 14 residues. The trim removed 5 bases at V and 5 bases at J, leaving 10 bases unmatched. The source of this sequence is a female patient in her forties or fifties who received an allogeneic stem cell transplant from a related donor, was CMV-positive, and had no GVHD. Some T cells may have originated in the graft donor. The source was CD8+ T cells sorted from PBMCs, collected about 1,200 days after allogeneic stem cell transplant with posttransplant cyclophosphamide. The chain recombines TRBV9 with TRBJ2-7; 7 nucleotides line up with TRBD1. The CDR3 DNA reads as TGTGCCAGCAGTACCGCAGACAGGGAGAACGAGCAGTACTTC. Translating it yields CASSTADRENEQYF. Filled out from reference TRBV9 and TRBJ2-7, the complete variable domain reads DSGVTQTPKHLITATGQRVTLRCSPRSGDLSVYWYQQSLDQGLQFLIQYYNGEERAKGNILERFSAQQFPDLHSELNLSSLELGDSALYFCASSTADRENEQYFGPGTRLTVT.